A single sample is the source of the 8 T cell receptor beta chains below, sequenced in a study of T cell responses to AZD1222 COVID-19 vaccine. Here immunoSEQ multiplex PCR was the method, and the copy in TCRdb shows in-frame clones only, minus some. Of 150,000 to 180,000 clones in the sample, about 85% are singletons; the top ten hold 2.5% to 4%. The specimen comprised peripheral blood, sampled on day 0 of AZD1222 vaccination. These receptors were obtained from an adult in good health.

The V gene is TRBV11-2, the J gene TRBJ2-5, with TRBD2 as a possible D gene (6 bases). The V gene lost 5 bases and the J gene lost 7 bases, with 20 bases spanning the gap. Per the germline V gene, CDR1 is SGHAT and CDR2 is FQNNGV. The CDR3 loop spans 15 amino acids. CDR3: CASSLTTGRGGTQYF. The CDR3 DNA follows: TGTGCCAGCAGCCTCACGACGGGGCGGGGAGGGACCCAGTACTTC.

Here the CDR3 reads CASSPTGPSGANVLTF. CDR3 bases: TGTGCCAGCTCACCAACGGGTCCCTCTGGGGCCAACGTCCTGACTTTC. V gene TRBV18 combines with J gene TRBJ2-6; D is uncertain. Germline assignment: CDR1 KGHSH and CDR2 LQKENI. Trimming shortened V by 2 bases and J by 0 bases, and 8 bases separated the two germline ends. The CDR3 is made up of 16 amino acids. Filled out from reference TRBV18 and TRBJ2-6, the complete variable domain reads NAGVMQNPRHLVRRRGQEARLRCSPMKGHSHVYWYRQLPEEGLKFMVYLQKENIIDESGMPKERFSAEFPKEGPSILRIQQVVRGDSAAYFCASSPTGPSGANVLTFGAGSRLTVL.

The chain recombines TRBV6-2 or TRBV6-3 with TRBJ1-2; 7 nucleotides line up with TRBD1. CDR3 length equals 15 residues. The germline V gene encodes CDR1 MNHEY and CDR2 SVGEGT. The V gene end was trimmed by 5 bases and the J gene end by 0 bases; junction bases not matched to a gene: 6. The CDR3, as DNA: TGTGCCAGCAGTGCGGACAGGAGGTCTAACTATGGCTACACCTTC. This encodes CASSADRRSNYGYTF.

The count of this clone is one. The chain recombines TRBV7-8 with TRBJ1-1; D uncertain. CDR1 and CDR2 from the germline V gene are SGHVS and FQNEAQ. The ends were cut back, 3 bases at V and 10 bases at J, with 12 bases in the middle. This CDR3 is built from 12 residues. The CDR3 loop reads CASSLATRGAFF. The CDR3 DNA follows: TGTGCCAGCAGCTTGGCCACTCGGGGAGCTTTCTTT.

V is TRBV20-1 and J is TRBJ1-3; 7 positions match TRBD1. Trimming took 3 bases from V and 4 from J; bases not matched to a gene: 9. Germline V gene lookup returns CDR1 DFQATT and CDR2 SNEGSKA (reference sequence). The CDR3 sequence is 15 residues long. The CDR3 region is CSASPRGTVGNTIYF. CDR3 nucleotides: TGCAGTGCTAGTCCTCGAGGGACAGTCGGAAACACCATATATTTT.

The J gene is TRBJ2-7, the V gene TRBV2; D possibly matches TRBD1 or TRBD2 (5 bases each). This CDR3 has 14 amino acids. V lost 0 bases and J 7 bases, leaving 13 bases between the germline ends. Germline assignment: CDR1 SNHLY and CDR2 FYNNEI. CDR3 in amino acids: CASSEALQGGEQYF. The CDR3 DNA follows: TGTGCCAGCAGTGAAGCGCTCCAGGGCGGGGAGCAGTACTTC.

The chain combines TRBV29-1 with TRBJ2-7; no firm D call. There are 14 residues in the CDR3. V dropped 6 bases and J dropped 6 bases, with 21 bases sitting between them. Germline V gene lookup returns CDR1 SQVTM and CDR2 ANQGSEA. CDR3 protein: CSVAPGRAIGEQYF. The CDR3 nucleotides read TGCAGCGTAGCTCCCGGACGGGCCATTGGCGAGCAGTACTTC.

The chain links TRBV28 to TRBJ1-1; D remains unclear. Looked up from germline, CDR1 is MDHEN and CDR2 is SYDVKM. The CDR3 length is 13 residues. Trimming took off 4 bases at V and 1 base at J, with 7 bases between the two ends. The CDR3 reads CASSSQKNTEAFF. DNA for the CDR3: TGTGCCAGCAGTTCACAAAAGAACACTGAAGCTTTCTTT.